This TCR beta chain was profiled in a study of blood T cell repertoires in COVID-19. Background on the study: Sites across the United States, Italy and Spain contributed samples from acute and convalescent COVID-19. T cells, B-cell-depleted T cells, or PBMCs provided the cDNA or gDNA that served as material.

CDR1 is LNHNV, CDR2 YYDKDF, per germline (reference sequence). V dropped 1 base and J dropped 1 base, with 7 bases sitting between them. CDR3 length equals 14 residues. In the original processing: For nucleated cells, counts were estimated from reference gene primer amplification. Assay used: immunoSEQ multiplex PCR; TCRdb lists only in-frame clones, some missing. V and J calls and clone size are as listed in that table; D and trimming were resolved from the DNA. Among just over 300,000 clones listed, about 90% were seen once. Sequencing input: peripheral blood. This clonotype was obtained from a man aged 18 to 29 with active or convalescent COVID-19. V is TRBV15 and J is TRBJ1-2; unclear D gene. DNA of the CDR3: TGTGCCACCAGCAGAGGAACAGATAACTATGGCTACACCTTC. Protein sequence: CATSRGTDNYGYTF.